The rows below give T cell receptor beta chains drawn from one sample of a study of early stage breast cancer tumors. Data came from immunoSEQ multiplex PCR; TCRdb stores just in-frame clones and leaves some out. The data contain about 72,000 clones, more than 65% of them singletons. The sample comprised blood. The receptors were sampled from a person aged 55 to 69 with breast cancer. CDR3s include the opening cysteine and the closing phenylalanine or tryptophan. A D gene is named only where the DNA matches it firmly. A clone size is listed for some rows: how often the clone was seen (once, few, many), or a class if it is expanded.

D | J | size | V | CDR3 | DNA
NA | TRBJ2-7 | NA | TRBV28 | CASILSGRPYEQYF | TGTGCCAGCATCCTCAGCGGGCGCCCCTACGAGCAGTACTTC
TRBD2 | TRBJ2-2 | NA | TRBV11-3 | CASSLAGGDTGELFF | TGTGCCAGCAGCTTAGCGGGGGGGGACACCGGGGAGCTGTTTTTT
NA | TRBJ2-1 | few | TRBV7-2 | CASSLSAASYNEQFF | TGTGCCAGCAGCTTATCTGCCGCCTCCTACAATGAGCAGTTCTTC
NA | TRBJ2-3 | NA | TRBV6-5 | CASRYKDTQYF | TGTGCCAGCAGGTACAAAGATACGCAGTATTTT
TRBD2 | TRBJ2-2 | once | TRBV5-1 | CASGLSGVNTGELFF | TGCGCCAGCGGTCTTAGCGGGGTAAACACCGGGGAGCTGTTTTTT
NA | TRBJ1-3 | NA | TRBV28 | CASRPPGNTIYF | TGTGCCAGCAGACCCCCTGGAAACACCATATATTTT
NA | TRBJ1-2 | NA | TRBV10-3 | CAISESGGDGYTF | TGTGCCATCAGTGAGTCAGGCGGGGATGGCTACACCTTC
NA | TRBJ1-4 | few | TRBV10-1 | CASSGGLCNEKLFF | TGCGCCAGCAGTGGCGGTTTGTGTAATGAAAAACTGTTTTTT
NA | TRBJ1-4 | NA | TRBV2 | CASRETESNEKLFF | TGTGCCAGCAGGGAGACAGAAAGCAATGAAAAACTGTTTTTT
NA | TRBJ2-7 | NA | TRBV30 | CALTRRSSYEQYF | TGTGCCCTGACGCGACGGAGCTCCTACGAGCAGTACTTC
NA | TRBJ1-2 | NA | TRBV28 | CASSSYRDGGSTF | TGTGCCAGCAGTTCGTACAGGGATGGGGGTAGCACCTTC
NA | TRBJ2-5 | NA | TRBV7-6 | CASSADSLQTQYF | TGTGCCAGCAGTGCGGACTCCCTTCAGACCCAGTACTTC
NA | TRBJ1-5 | NA | TRBV27 | CASSFTWGGGNQPQHF | TGTGCCAGCAGCTTCACCTGGGGGGGTGGCAATCAGCCCCAGCATTTT
NA | TRBJ2-1 | NA | TRBV7-8 | CASSTQGDEQFF | TGTGCCAGCAGCACCCAAGGGGATGAGCAGTTCTTC
NA | TRBJ2-7 | NA | TRBV6-6 | CASRLGTPSGEQYF | TGTGCCAGCAGACTCGGGACTCCCTCGGGCGAGCAGTACTTC
NA | TRBJ1-2 | NA | TRBV5-8 | CASSLAGNGYTF | TGTGCCAGCAGCTTGGCGGGGAATGGCTACACCTTC
TRBD1 | TRBJ2-7 | NA | TRBV11-2 | CASSPDRVWGEQYF | TGTGCCAGCAGCCCGGACAGGGTATGGGGCGAGCAGTACTTC